One and the same sample provided the 10 T cell receptor beta chains below, sequenced in a study of early T cells in non-severe SARS-CoV-2 infection. TCRdb independently ran MiXCR on the 5' RACE reads; one entry per CDR3 protein. The sample shows 65,000 to 75,000 distinct CDR3 sequences, about 4.9% of them seen only once. Sequences were derived from whole blood, sampled at baseline. These receptors all come from an adult who was a healthcare worker with PCR-confirmed SARS-CoV-2 infection or an uninfected control (not recorded which). The donor label of this sample is uncertain.

V usage is TRBV20-1 and J usage is TRBJ2-5; TRBD1 or TRBD2 may be the D gene (5 bases each). The germline CDR1 and CDR2 sequences are DFQATT and SNEGSKA (reference sequence). The CDR3 loop spans 12 amino acids. The CDR3 coding sequence is TGCATGGCCGGGACCCCAGGGGAGACCCAGTACTTC. Encoded protein: CMAGTPGETQYF.

This clonotype was seen ten or more times. V gene TRBV6-2 or TRBV6-3 combines with J gene TRBJ2-3; the match to TRBD2 covers 14 bases. The CDR3 consists of 17 residues. Losses at the gene ends were 5 bases for V and 2 bases for J; bases not matched to a gene: 6. The germline V gene encodes CDR1 MNHEY and CDR2 SVGEGT. The CDR3, as DNA: TGTGCCAGCAGTCTCGGACTAGCGGGGGGCCTCACAGATACGCAGTATTTT. Protein product: CASSLGLAGGLTDTQYF.

There are many counts of this clonotype. The genes are TRBV11-2 and TRBJ2-5; 7 nucleotides line up with TRBD1. CDR3 length: 14 residues. Losses at the gene ends were 5 bases for V and 3 bases for J; bases not matched to a gene: 6. Germline V gene sequence: CDR1 SGHAT, CDR2 FQNNGV. In DNA, the CDR3 is TGTGCCAGCAGCCCGGGGACAGTGAAAGAGACCCAGTACTTC. This gives the protein CASSPGTVKETQYF.

V gene TRBV29-1 combines with J gene TRBJ1-3; D ambiguous. V dropped 7 bases and J dropped 2 bases, with 9 bases sitting between them. The CDR3 has 12 residues. Germline V gives CDR1 SQVTM, CDR2 ANQGSEA. The CDR3 sequence is CSAGGAGNTIYF. The CDR3 DNA is TGCAGCGCGGGCGGGGCTGGAAACACCATATATTTT.

This clonotype was seen a few times. The gene calls are TRBV10-3 and TRBJ2-7; the match to TRBD2 covers 9 bases. Germline trimming cut 8 bases from V and 0 bases from J; bases unmatched to any gene: 5. The CDR3 has 14 amino acids. Germline assignment: CDR1 ENHRY and CDR2 SYGVKD. DNA of the CDR3: TGTGCCATCGCAATAGCGGGGGACTCCTACGAGCAGTACTTC. It specifies CAIAIAGDSYEQYF.

The rearrangement joins TRBV7-9 to TRBJ2-5; D not certain. CDR1 and CDR2 from the germline V gene are SEHNR and FQNEAQ (reference sequence). CDR3 length: 13 amino acids. Trimming left V 4 bases short and J 1 base short, with 7 bases between. The CDR3 sequence: CASSWTGQETQYF. CDR3 DNA: TGTGCCAGCAGCTGGACGGGCCAAGAGACCCAGTACTTC.

This clonotype has just a few counts. This rearrangement joins TRBV29-1 to TRBJ1-2; 8 positions match TRBD1. The V and J ends lost 7 bases and 3 bases, in that order; junction bases with no gene match: 4. CDR3 length: 12 residues. CDR1 and CDR2 (germline): SQVTM, ANQGSEA. CDR3: CSGLTGDYGYTF. CDR3 bases: TGCAGCGGCCTGACAGGGGACTATGGCTACACCTTC.

This clonotype was seen more than once but under ten times. This rearrangement joins TRBV12-3 or TRBV12-4 to TRBJ1-2; 8 nucleotides align to TRBD1. After removal of 5 bases from V and 2 bases from J, the junction contained 1 base not matched to a gene. CDR3 length: 13 amino acids. The CDR3 sequence: CASSRTGNYGYTF. As DNA, the CDR3 is TGTGCCAGCAGTCGGACAGGGAACTATGGCTACACCTTC.

This clonotype was detected ten times or more. The chain uses TRBV11-2 and TRBJ2-2; D is possibly TRBD2 (6 bases). Germline CDR1 and CDR2: SGHAT and FQNNGV. The CDR3 runs 14 residues. Deletions cut 5 bases from V and 1 base from J, with 8 bases between. This CDR3 is CASSRGRNTGELFF. The CDR3 DNA follows: TGTGCCAGCAGCCGGGGGAGGAACACCGGGGAGCTGTTTTTT.

This clonotype came up many times. The chain is built from TRBV9 and TRBJ2-7; the D gene could be TRBD1 or TRBD2 (5 bases each). The CDR3 is 12 residues long. Between the trimmed V and J ends, which lost 4 bases and 6 bases, there was a span of 11 bases. Germline V gene data show CDR1 as SGDLS and CDR2 as YYNGEE. CDR3 DNA sequence: TGTGCCAGCAGCTCCGGGACGATCGAGCAGTACTTC. This encodes CASSSGTIEQYF.